This TCR beta chain originates from a study of cytomegalovirus exposure and HLA in healthy donors. Study in general: It was reported in a later analysis that the same platform had been used for the approximately 110 validation repertoires as for the roughly 710 first-cohort repertoires.

Remarks on this clone: Its antigen is unknown.

Study conclusions and caveats: Most TCR sequences showed up rarely, but some public TCRs showed up in many donors. Through in vitro validation, a few CMV-associated chains were shown to be specific for CMV antigens. The authors listed around 150 TCR beta chains as cytomegalovirus-associated.

TCRdb's table, derived via immunoSEQ multiplex PCR, lists solely in-frame clones and lacks some. Of some 120,000 clones listed, 80% to 90% were seen once; the top ten hold around 1.9%. The TCR was taken from a woman between 18 and 29 years old in good health and CMV-seronegative. Sequenced: PBMCs.

The CDR3 DNA reads TGTGCCAGCAGTTTTTCCGAGGGCTACGAGCAGTACTTC. Protein product: CASSFSEGYEQYF. V usage is TRBV2 and J usage is TRBJ2-7, with a tentative D call TRBD2 (5 bases). This CDR3 contains 13 residues. The V gene lost 5 bases and the J gene lost 3 bases, with 11 bases spanning the gap. Germline CDR1 SNHLY, CDR2 FYNNEI. The whole variable domain, remainder taken from reference TRBV2 and TRBJ2-7, is EPEVTQTPSHQVTQMGQEVILRCVPISNHLYFYWYRQILGQKVEFLVSFYNNEISEKSEIFDDQFSVERPDGSNFTLKIRSTKLEDSAMYFCASSFSEGYEQYFGPGTRLTVT.